This T cell receptor (beta chain) was profiled in a study of response to subunit inactivated influenza vaccine (dated by TCRdb to between 2017 and 2018). A note on the overall study: To follow how T cells responded to a trivalent subunit inactivated influenza vaccine, the researchers relied on deep quantitative profiling of the T cell receptor repertoire.

Libraries were built with RT-PCR. Sequencing took place on an Illumina HiSeq 2500. TCRdb reprocessing: public reads trimmed at Q25 with fastp, clones called with MiXCR, in-frame beta chains kept. Entries that share a CDR3 protein sequence are merged under the most common genes and DNA. Across this sample there are approximately 730,000 distinct CDR3 sequences, with 14% seen only once. Together, the top ten hold 5.5% to 7% of the sample. This clonotype was observed a few times. The target of this receptor is not known. No base qualities exist here, and no much larger clone lies one base off it. The study at large found these results: According to the authors, only a limited number of new T cells may be recruited by each seasonal influenza vaccination.

Sequenced material: PBMCs from blood, taken around 14 days before vaccination. This clonotype was sampled from a man aged 50 to 59 who received an inactivated influenza vaccine. Donor details come from another sample of the same person, matched by shared clones.

The nucleotide sequence is given as TGTGCCACCAGTGATCCCCGCGGTAGCGGGGGAAAAAACATTCAGTACTTC. This sequence encodes CATSDPRGSGGKNIQYF. In this chain, TRBV24-1 is recombined with TRBJ2-4; the junction holds 9 bases that match TRBD2. V is pruned by 3 bases and J by 4 bases, leaving 9 bases of the junction without a gene match. From the cysteine up to the phenylalanine, the CDR3 has a length of 17 residues. The CDR3 DNA has 51 bases and is translated from base 1. CDR1 is given as KGHDR and CDR2 as SFDVKD, both from the germline V gene.